These 19 T cell receptor beta chains were all obtained from the same sample, sequenced in a study of beta chain features in type 1 diabetes. The whole isolated RNA underwent reverse transcription, so sequencing captured expressed TCRB transcripts. The table came from immunoSEQ multiplex PCR; TCRdb's copy has only in-frame clones and leaves some out. The sample yields about 290,000 clones, around 7.8% seen once. The sequenced material came from central memory CD4+ T cells from blood. All receptors derive from a woman aged 18-30 years in good health.

The table lists this clone with a few counts. The chain is built from TRBV29-1 and TRBJ2-3; unclear D gene. Germline V gene sequence: CDR1 SQVTM, CDR2 ANQGSEA. The V end lost 2 bases, the J end lost 0 bases, and 12 bases lay between the germline ends. The CDR3 sequence is 15 residues long. The DNA for the CDR3 is TGCAGCGTTGAACTATGGACCCACAGCACAGATACGCAGTATTTT. This encodes CSVELWTHSTDTQYF.

The CDR3 spells CASSPSGGASNEQFF. The DNA of the CDR3 is TGTGCCAGCAGCCCTAGCGGGGGGGCTTCCAATGAGCAGTTCTTC. The chain has TRBV7-2 and TRBJ2-1; 12 bases align to TRBD2. The length of the CDR3 is 15 residues. Germline V gives CDR1 SGHTA, CDR2 FQGNSA. V lost 5 bases to trimming and J lost 6 bases; unmatched junction nucleotides: 5.

This clone was observed many times. The chain employs TRBV7-2 and TRBJ2-5; D may match TRBD1 or TRBD2 (6 bases each). The CDR3 totals 16 residues. V shed 5 bases and J shed 13 bases, with 29 bases lying between them. The germline V gene encodes CDR1 SGHTA and CDR2 FQGNSA. CDR3 nucleotide sequence: TGTGCCAGCAGCCCCCAGCCATCATCCGGGGGCCTCAATCCGTACTTC. Its translation is CASSPQPSSGGLNPYF.

This clone appeared many times. This chain joins TRBV4-2 and TRBJ2-7, with D perhaps TRBD1 (5 bases). V was shortened by 4 bases and J by 3 bases, with 16 bases between the two germline ends. The CDR3 totals 15 residues. Germline CDR1 reads LGHNA; CDR2 reads YNFKEQ. The CDR3 is CASSPEFDSLYEQYF. CDR3 coding DNA: TGTGCCAGCAGCCCGGAATTTGACAGCCTCTACGAGCAGTACTTC.

This clone was seen more than once but under ten times. This sequence joins TRBV5-6 and TRBJ2-3, with D tentatively TRBD1 (5 bases). The CDR3 spans 15 residues. Germline CDR1 and CDR2: SGHDT and YYEEEE. Trimming shortened V by 1 base and J by 3 bases, and 12 bases separated the two germline ends. The CDR3 nucleotides read TGTGCCAGCAGCTTGTCGTGGCAGGGTACAGATACGCAGTATTTT. Translation: CASSLSWQGTDTQYF.

This clone occurred many times. The rearrangement uses TRBV14 and TRBJ2-3, with no clear D. V was trimmed by 0 bases and J by 8 bases, leaving 9 bases between them. The germline V gene encodes CDR1 SGHDN and CDR2 FVKESK. This CDR3 spans 13 amino acids. CDR3 DNA sequence: TGTGCCAGCAGCCAAGATTCCTGGGGTACGCAGTATTTT. Its translation is CASSQDSWGTQYF.

The chain couples TRBV9 to TRBJ1-2; D perhaps matches TRBD1 (6 bases). Trimming cost V 1 base and J 2 bases, with 6 bases left between them. The CDR3 loop spans 13 amino acids. CDR1 is SGDLS, CDR2 YYNGEE, per germline. CDR3 DNA: TGTGCCAGCAGCGTACAGGGGAACTATGGCTACACCTTC. Translation: CASSVQGNYGYTF.

This clone was found a few times. This chain connects TRBV20-1 to TRBJ2-7, with 8 bases identical to TRBD1. The CDR3 loop spans 11 amino acids. CDR1 DFQATT and CDR2 SNEGSKA come from the germline V gene (reference sequence). V lost 6 bases, J lost 7 bases, and 5 bases stayed unmatched. In nucleotides, the CDR3 is TGCAGTGCCCCGGACAGGGAGGAGCAGTACTTC. It is translated as CSAPDREEQYF.

The gene calls are TRBV6-5 and TRBJ2-7; no firm D call. This CDR3 comprises 15 residues. V dropped 0 bases and J dropped 2 bases, with 11 bases sitting between them. Germline CDR1 is MNHEY and CDR2 is SVGAGI. Written as DNA, the CDR3 is TGTGCCAGCAGTTACTCGTTCCTAGGGCCCTACGAGCAGTACTTC. Translating gives CASSYSFLGPYEQYF.

This chain connects TRBV7-3 to TRBJ2-3; 11 positions match TRBD2. Germline V gene sequence: CDR1 SGHTA, CDR2 FQGTGA. The CDR3 runs to 15 residues. The V segment lost 5 bases and the J segment 3 bases; nucleotides outside the gene matches: 4. This CDR3 reads CASSRTSGRTDTQYF. Here the CDR3 DNA reads TGTGCCAGCAGCCGTACTAGCGGGAGAACAGATACGCAGTATTTT.

The chain combines TRBV7-9 with TRBJ2-7, with D perhaps being TRBD1 or TRBD2 (5 bases each). The germline CDR1 and CDR2 sequences are SEHNR and FQNEAQ (reference sequence). The CDR3 has 14 residues. Trimming removed 6 bases from V and 1 base from J, with 13 bases in between. The CDR3 spells CASSYRDGSYEQYF. CDR3 in DNA: TGTGCCAGCAGTTACCGGGACGGGTCCTACGAGCAGTACTTC.

The chain carries TRBV9 and TRBJ1-1, with D perhaps matching TRBD1 (5 bases). The CDR3 runs to 13 residues. The V gene's germline CDR1 is SGDLS and CDR2 YYNGEE. V was cut by 4 bases and J by 7 bases, with 14 bases left in between. CDR3 sequence (DNA): TGTGCCAGCAGCCCTCGGACAAGACTTGAAGCTTTCTTT. Its protein is CASSPRTRLEAFF.

In its sample, this clone was seen a few times. The chain employs TRBV28 and TRBJ2-7; no definite D call. CDR1 is MDHEN and CDR2 is SYDVKM in the germline V gene. The CDR3 loop spans 15 amino acids. The V end lost 6 bases, the J end lost 3 bases, and 18 bases lay between the germline ends. The CDR3: CASSVLRLARYEQYV. In DNA, the CDR3 is TGTGCCAGCAGCGTTTTAAGGTTAGCTCGCTACGAGCAGTACGTC.

The sample holds many counts of this clone. The chain recombines TRBV11-3 with TRBJ2-4; 8 bases line up with TRBD1. This CDR3 region has 15 residues. Germline lookup yields CDR1 SGHNT and CDR2 YENEEA. V trimming: 5 bases; J trimming: 7 bases; junction bases outside the gene matches: 10. The CDR3 is CASSPWTGNPNIQYF. For the CDR3, the DNA is TGTGCCAGCAGCCCGTGGACAGGGAATCCGAACATTCAGTACTTC.

This clone was picked up a small number of times. J is TRBJ2-2 and V is TRBV7-3, with D perhaps matching TRBD1 or TRBD2 (5 bases each). Germline loops: CDR1 SGHTA, CDR2 FQGTGA. This CDR3 spans 14 amino acids. V dropped 5 bases and J dropped 8 bases, with 15 bases sitting between them. CDR3 protein: CASSGDGEVGELFF. In DNA form, the CDR3 reads TGTGCCAGCAGCGGGGACGGAGAAGTAGGGGAGCTGTTTTTT. Using reference TRBV7-3 and TRBJ2-2 for the parts outside the CDR3, the full variable domain is GAGVSQTPSNKVTEKGKYVELRCDPISGHTALYWYRQSLGQGPEFLIYFQGTGAADDSGLPNDRFFAVRPEGSVSTLKIQRTERGDSAVYLCASSGDGEVGELFFGEGSRLTVL.

The chain joins TRBV5-1 to TRBJ2-5, with 9 bases identical to TRBD1. Trimming at V came to 4 bases and at J to 5 bases, leaving 6 bases not matched to a gene. CDR3 length: 14 amino acids. Per germline, CDR1 SGHRS and CDR2 YFSETQ. For the CDR3, the DNA is TGCGCCAGCAGCATCGGGACAGGGAGGGAGACCCAGTACTTC. Translating gives CASSIGTGRETQYF.

The chain has TRBV4-2 and TRBJ2-1; 7 nucleotides align to TRBD1. CDR3 size: 15 residues. Germline V gene data show CDR1 as LGHNA and CDR2 as YNFKEQ. V dropped 5 bases and J dropped 4; count of bases not matched to a gene: 8. The CDR3: CASSLDREMYNEQFF. The CDR3 nucleotides are TGTGCCAGCAGCTTAGACAGGGAGATGTACAATGAGCAGTTCTTC.

V and J are TRBV15 and TRBJ1-5; tentative D call: TRBD1 (5 bases). The germline V gene encodes CDR1 LNHNV and CDR2 YYDKDF (reference sequence). The CDR3 has 16 residues. V was cut by 2 bases and J by 1 base, with 12 bases left in between. The CDR3 region has the DNA TGTGCCACCAGCAGACGTGGCAGGACAAGCAATCAGCCCCAGCATTTT. Its protein is CATSRRGRTSNQPQHF.

This clone has more than one count but fewer than ten. The chain employs TRBV27 and TRBJ1-2, with TRBD1 matching over 7 bases. CDR3 length: 14 amino acids. Losses at the gene ends were 5 bases for V and 2 bases for J; bases not matched to a gene: 5. CDR1 and CDR2 from the germline V gene are MNHEY and SMNVEV (reference sequence). As DNA, the CDR3 is TGTGCCAGCAGTCCACCGGGACAGAACTATGGCTACACCTTC. As protein: CASSPPGQNYGYTF.